This T cell receptor (beta chain) came from a study of shared clonotypes between healthy human individuals. Study details: The cohort had two women and a few men, ages 18 to 49. Study findings and constraints: Naive subsets typically showed greater estimated richness than memory subsets.

In germline, CDR1 is MDHEN, CDR2 SYDVKM. Trimming cost V 7 bases and J 4 bases, with 5 bases left between them. This CDR3 has 11 amino acids. Concerning this clone: Its antigen is as yet unknown.

Each sample came from a Caucasian adult donor living in Nashville, Tennessee. Data came from immunoSEQ multiplex PCR; TCRdb stores just in-frame clones and leaves some out. The sample lists some 1 million clones; about 80% were seen once. Input material: memory CD4+ T cells sorted from blood. As for subset: CD45RA-negative fraction. This clonotype was obtained from a man aged 18 to 29 in good health. V usage is TRBV28 and J usage is TRBJ2-1; the D is unclear. The CDR3 here is CASKWYNEQFF. CDR3 bases: TGTGCCAGCAAATGGTACAATGAGCAGTTCTTC.